These T cell receptor beta chains were read from a single sample in a study of CD8 T cells in ankylosing spondylitis. Each CDR3 protein gets one entry after TCRdb re-called the 5' RACE reads with MiXCR. The sample consists of just over 150,000 distinct CDR3 sequences, 18% of them appearing once. The specimen was blood, either unsorted or a sorted T cell fraction (not recorded which). Receptor source: a male donor with ankylosing spondylitis or in good health (not recorded which). CDR3s include the opening cysteine and the closing phenylalanine or tryptophan. Fields, in order: J gene, V gene, D gene, clone size, CDR3 DNA, CDR3 protein. D genes are given only for firm matches. Clone size, where shown, is once, few, many, or a class for clones that have expanded.

TRBJ2-7 TRBV5-5 TRBD2 . TGTGCCAGCAGCTTGGCCCCTAGCGGCTACGAGCAGTACTTC CASSLAPSGYEQYF
TRBJ2-2 TRBV12-5 TRBD1 . TGTGCTAGTGGCCCGGGACAGGGGGACACCGGGGAGCTGTTTTTT CASGPGQGDTGELFF
TRBJ2-5 TRBV5-1 TRBD2 few TGCGCCAGCAGCTTGGCCGGGACTAGCGATGAGACCCAGTACTTC CASSLAGTSDETQYF
TRBJ2-6 TRBV12-3/TRBV12-4 . once TGTGCCAGCAGTATTGCCCGTTCCGTCCTGACTTTC CASSIARSVLTF
TRBJ2-3 TRBV5-1 TRBD2 many TGCGCCAGCAGCCCTGGACTAGCGGCTAGCACAGATACGCAGTATTTT CASSPGLAASTDTQYF
TRBJ2-7 TRBV20-1 . . TGCAGTGCTCCCAGGACAGAGGGGTCCGAGCAGTACTTC CSAPRTEGSEQYF
TRBJ1-5 TRBV4-1 . few TGCGCCAGCAGCCTCCCTAATCAGCCCCAGCATTTT CASSLPNQPQHF
TRBJ1-1 TRBV7-8 TRBD1 many TGTGCCAGCAGCTTAGCTACAGGGGGAACTGAAGCTTTCTTT CASSLATGGTEAFF
TRBJ2-7 TRBV7-8 . . TGTGCCAGCCAGAACCGGGACTCTCTCTACGAGCAGTACTTC CASQNRDSLYEQYF
TRBJ2-1 TRBV15 . . TGTGCCACCAGCAGACCGGGACCATCCTACAATGAGCAGTTCTTC CATSRPGPSYNEQFF
TRBJ2-7 TRBV15 TRBD2 many TGTGCCACCACCGGACTAGCGGGCTCCTACGAGCAGTACTTC CATTGLAGSYEQYF
TRBJ2-1 TRBV29-1 . . TGCAGCGTTGGGGGGGTCGGTGAGCAGTTCTTC CSVGGVGEQFF
TRBJ2-5 TRBV11-2 TRBD2 . TGTGCCAGCAGCTTAGTGGCTAGCGGGTACCAAGAGACCCAGTACTTC CASSLVASGYQETQYF
TRBJ2-5 TRBV7-2 . few TGTGCCAGCACTGCCCCTAACTACCAAGAGACCCAGTACTTC CASTAPNYQETQYF
TRBJ2-1 TRBV12-3/TRBV12-4 . many TGTGCCAGCAGTCCCGGTCTAGGTGAGCAGTTCTTC CASSPGLGEQFF